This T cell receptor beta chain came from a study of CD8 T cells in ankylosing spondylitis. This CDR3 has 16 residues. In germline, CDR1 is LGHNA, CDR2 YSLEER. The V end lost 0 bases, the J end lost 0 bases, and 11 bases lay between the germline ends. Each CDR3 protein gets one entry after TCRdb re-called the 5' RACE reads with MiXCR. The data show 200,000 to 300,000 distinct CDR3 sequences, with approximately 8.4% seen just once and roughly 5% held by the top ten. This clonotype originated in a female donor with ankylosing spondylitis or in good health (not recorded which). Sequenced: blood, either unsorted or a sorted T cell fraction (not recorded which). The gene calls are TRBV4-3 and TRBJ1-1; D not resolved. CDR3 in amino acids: CASSQDLVVVNTEAFF. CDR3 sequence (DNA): TGCGCCAGCAGCCAAGATCTTGTCGTAGTGAACACTGAAGCTTTCTTT.